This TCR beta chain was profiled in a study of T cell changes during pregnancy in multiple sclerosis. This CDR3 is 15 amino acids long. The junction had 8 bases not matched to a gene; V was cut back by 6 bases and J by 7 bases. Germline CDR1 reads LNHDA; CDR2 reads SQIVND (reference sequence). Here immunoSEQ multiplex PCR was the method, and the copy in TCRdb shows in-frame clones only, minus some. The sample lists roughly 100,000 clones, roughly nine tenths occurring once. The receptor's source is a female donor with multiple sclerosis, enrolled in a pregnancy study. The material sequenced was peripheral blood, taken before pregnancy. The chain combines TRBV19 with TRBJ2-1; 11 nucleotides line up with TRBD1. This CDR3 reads CASRGQGEKTNEQFF. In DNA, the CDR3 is TGTGCCAGTAGGGGACAGGGGGAAAAAACGAATGAGCAGTTCTTC.